Listed below are T cell receptor beta chains from one sample, sequenced in a study of blood T cell repertoires in COVID-19. Repertoires were generated with immunoSEQ multiplex PCR, while TCRdb's copy carries only in-frame clones and drops some. Of some 83,000 clones listed, 87% are singletons. The sequenced sample was peripheral blood. The origin of the receptors is a woman of 80 years or more with active or convalescent COVID-19. Each CDR3 is given with its conserved first and last residue. A D gene is named only where the DNA matches it firmly. Clone size is given for some rows only: seen once, a few or many times, or a class if the clone is expanded.

DNA,CDR3,V,J,D,size
TGTGCCATCCCCAAAGGTCTTTACGAGCAGTACTTC,CAIPKGLYEQYF,TRBV7-9,TRBJ2-7,.,few
TGTGCCAGCAGCCCCGCCGGGGGTACACCCCTCCACTTT,CASSPAGGTPLHF,TRBV3-1/TRBV3-2,TRBJ1-6,.,.
TGTGCCAGCAGCCAAGGGAGACTTGAGCAGTTCTTC,CASSQGRLEQFF,TRBV3-1/TRBV3-2,TRBJ2-1,.,.
TGTGCCAGTAGCTTACAGGGCTGGGGAGAGACCCAGTACTTC,CASSLQGWGETQYF,TRBV19,TRBJ2-5,.,once
TGTGCCTGGTACCTGGGAGCCGGAAACACCATATATTTT,CAWYLGAGNTIYF,TRBV30,TRBJ1-3,.,.
TGTGCCAGCAGTTACGAGATAATGAACACTGAAGCTTTCTTT,CASSYEIMNTEAFF,TRBV6-6,TRBJ1-1,.,.
TGTGCCACCAGTGACCCGACCAGGGGCAAGACCCAGTACTTC,CATSDPTRGKTQYF,TRBV24-1,TRBJ2-5,.,.
TGCGCCAGCAGCCAAGAGGGGGGGTCGATCGCTGAAGCTTTCTTT,CASSQEGGSIAEAFF,TRBV4-3,TRBJ1-1,.,.
TGTGCCAGCAGGACTAGCGGGGGCTCCTACGAGCAGTACTTC,CASRTSGGSYEQYF,TRBV28,TRBJ2-7,TRBD2,.
TGCGCCAGCAGCTTGATGGTGACTAGCGGGATTGGGAGCTCCTACGAGCAGTACTTC,CASSLMVTSGIGSSYEQYF,TRBV5-1,TRBJ2-7,TRBD2,.
TGTGCCAGCAGCCTAGATGCGTACCAAGAGACCCAGTACTTC,CASSLDAYQETQYF,TRBV7-3,TRBJ2-5,.,few
TGTGCCAGCAGCCTGACAGGGGGCGAGCGAGAGACCCAGTACTTC,CASSLTGGERETQYF,TRBV6-5,TRBJ2-5,TRBD1,.
TGTGCCTGGAGTGCCGGGACAGGGATGAAGACCCAGTACTTC,CAWSAGTGMKTQYF,TRBV30,TRBJ2-5,TRBD1,.
TGTGCCAGCAGCCCCATAGCGGGAGTAGGCACGCAGTATTTT,CASSPIAGVGTQYF,TRBV9,TRBJ2-3,TRBD2,.
TGTGCCAGCAGCCTGGGACAGGGTGGTAACTATGGCTACACCTTC,CASSLGQGGNYGYTF,TRBV7-6,TRBJ1-2,TRBD1,.
TGCGCCAGCAGCCGAGGACCCGGGACAGGGAACACCGGGGAGCTGTTTTTT,CASSRGPGTGNTGELFF,TRBV4-3,TRBJ2-2,TRBD1,.
TGTGCCACCAGTGAAACGGGGGGGGGAGTCAACGGCTACACCTTC,CATSETGGGVNGYTF,TRBV24-1,TRBJ1-2,.,.
TGTGCCAGCAGTGAGAGGCTGCAGTACTTC,CASSERLQYF,TRBV2,TRBJ2-7,.,.
TGTGCCTGGAGTCCCCCAAAGCGGGGAAACACCATATATTTT,CAWSPPKRGNTIYF,TRBV30,TRBJ1-3,.,.
TGCGCCAGCAGCCAAGATGGACATCCGGACACAGATACGCAGTATTTT,CASSQDGHPDTDTQYF,TRBV4-1,TRBJ2-3,.,few
TGCGCCAGCAGTGACGACAGGGTGAGGCCCCTCCACTTT,CASSDDRVRPLHF,TRBV10-2,TRBJ1-6,TRBD1,.
TGTGCCAGCAGCCTCCTGCCCGGGAGGGCGTTGACTTTC,CASSLLPGRALTF,TRBV12-3/TRBV12-4,TRBJ2-6,TRBD2,.
TGTGCCAGCAGCCCCAGGGACAGGGGGAGGACCTTC,CASSPRDRGRTF,TRBV3-1/TRBV3-2,TRBJ1-2,TRBD1,.
TGTGCCAGCGTATTGTCGCGGAACTATGGCTACACCTTC,CASVLSRNYGYTF,TRBV28,TRBJ1-2,.,once
TGTGCCAGCTCGCGATACGCCTCGGGTGGCACAGATACGCAGTATTTT,CASSRYASGGTDTQYF,TRBV18,TRBJ2-3,.,.
TGTGCCAGCAGCCCACTATGGTCCTTGAACACTGAAGCTTTCTTT,CASSPLWSLNTEAFF,TRBV7-9,TRBJ1-1,.,.
TGTGCCAGCAGCTCGGGAGGACAGGGGGGTACTGAAGCTTTCTTT,CASSSGGQGGTEAFF,TRBV7-8,TRBJ1-1,TRBD1,once
TGTGCCAGTAGTATAGGGGGGGGGCGCGAGACCCAGTACTTC,CASSIGGGRETQYF,TRBV19,TRBJ2-5,.,.
TGTGCCAGCAGACGACAGTACACTGAAGCTTTCTTT,CASRRQYTEAFF,TRBV2,TRBJ1-1,.,.
TGTGCCAGCAGCCAAAGGGAGCGTTTGAATTCACCCCTCCACTTT,CASSQRERLNSPLHF,TRBV21-1,TRBJ1-6,.,once